Shown below are 7 T cell receptor beta chains from a single sample sequenced in a study of patients and donors after allogeneic stem cell transplantation. TCRdb fed the RT-PCR reads into MiXCR, producing one record per CDR3 protein. The sample consists of around 17,000 distinct CDR3 sequences, 27% of them appearing once. The sample comprised blood, either unsorted or a sorted T cell fraction (not recorded which). The receptor set was obtained from a human donor who was either an allogeneic HSCT recipient or a stem cell or donor lymphocyte infusion donor (not recorded which). It is not recorded whose cells these are; they may come from a transplant donor.

The rearrangement uses TRBV7-9 and TRBJ1-2; 7 nucleotides match TRBD1. After removal of 3 bases from V and 4 bases from J, the junction contained 11 bases not matched to a gene. Germline V gene sequence: CDR1 SEHNR, CDR2 FQNEAQ (reference sequence). The CDR3 extends over 16 amino acids. This CDR3 is CASSFGRARQGYGYTF. In DNA, the CDR3 is TGTGCCAGCAGCTTCGGACGGGCGAGACAGGGCTATGGCTACACCTTC. Full variable domain (outside the CDR3, taken from reference TRBV7-9 and TRBJ1-2): DTGVSQNPRHKITKRGQNVTFRCDPISEHNRLYWYRQTLGQGPEFLTYFQNEAQLEKSRLLSDRFSAERPKGSFSTLEIQRTEQGDSAMYLCASSFGRARQGYGYTFGSGTRLTVV.

The V call is TRBV7-9, the J call TRBJ2-7; D not certain. The CDR3 has 13 residues. V lost 2 bases to trimming and J lost 2 bases, with 7 bases between them. Germline-derived CDR1 and CDR2 are SEHNR and FQNEAQ (reference sequence). The CDR3, as DNA: TGTGCCAGCAGCTTACACCCAGCCTACGAGCAGTACTTC. Translation gives CASSLHPAYEQYF.

The chain uses TRBV2 and TRBJ1-2; D remains ambiguous. Germline CDR1 and CDR2: SNHLY and FYNNEI. The V and J ends lost 6 bases and 0 bases respectively, with 14 bases between them. The CDR3 is 15 residues long. CDR3 DNA: TGTGCCAGCAGCCCCGACCTGACAACTAACTATGGCTACACCTTC. It specifies CASSPDLTTNYGYTF.

This clonotype was picked up a small number of times. DNA for the CDR3: TGCAGTGCTAGTATGGGGAATAACTATGGCTACACCTTC. Translating it yields CSASMGNNYGYTF. The J gene is TRBJ1-2, the V gene TRBV20-1; D remains ambiguous. The CDR3 covers 13 residues. V gave up 3 bases and J gave up 1 base, with 9 bases separating them. The V gene's germline CDR1 is DFQATT and CDR2 SNEGSKA (reference sequence).

The sample holds many counts of this clonotype. The rearrangement uses TRBV12-3 or TRBV12-4 and TRBJ1-5; possible D gene TRBD1, 6 bases. The V gene lost 7 bases and the J gene lost 3 bases, with 10 bases spanning the gap. CDR3 length: 13 amino acids. CDR3 in DNA: TGTGCCAGCAAAGGACAGACCAATCAGCCCCAGCATTTT. Its protein is CASKGQTNQPQHF.

This chain links TRBV12-3 or TRBV12-4 with TRBJ2-2, with 7 bases aligning to TRBD1. Trimming at V came to 5 bases and at J to 6 bases, leaving 3 bases not matched to a gene. The CDR3 loop spans 13 amino acids. Here the CDR3 reads CASSRQGAGELFF. The CDR3 bases are TGTGCCAGCAGTCGTCAGGGGGCCGGGGAGCTGTTTTTT.

The table lists this clonotype with a few counts. The rearrangement links TRBV28 to TRBJ1-5; D is undetermined. The germline CDR1 and CDR2 sequences are MDHEN and SYDVKM. The CDR3 has 15 residues. Trimming pared 2 bases from V and 0 bases from J, leaving 8 bases between. The CDR3 DNA follows: TGTGCCAGCAGTTTACGAATTCTTAGCAATCAGCCCCAGCATTTT. Translation gives CASSLRILSNQPQHF. The full variable domain, rest sourced from reference TRBV28 and TRBJ1-5, is DVKVTQSSRYLVKRTGEKVFLECVQDMDHENMFWYRQDPGLGLRLIYFSYDVKMKEKGDIPEGYSVSREKKERFSLILESASTNQTSMYLCASSLRILSNQPQHFGDGTRLSIL.